This passage covers 2 T cell receptor beta chains from one sample sequenced in a study of blood T cell repertoires in COVID-19. The table came from immunoSEQ multiplex PCR; TCRdb's copy has only in-frame clones and leaves some out. Of roughly 62,000 clones listed, approximately 80% are singletons. The sequenced material came from peripheral blood. These receptors were obtained from a man younger than 40 with COVID-19, enrolled during active disease.

This clone occurred a few times. The V and J genes are TRBV2 and TRBJ2-3, with 10 bases that match TRBD2. The CDR3 is 15 residues long. Trimming removed 6 bases from V and 0 bases from J; junction bases left unmatched: 3. CDR1 and CDR2 (germline): SNHLY, FYNNEI. CDR3 sequence (DNA): TGTGCCAGCAGAACTAGCGGGACTAGCACAGATACGCAGTATTTT. Protein sequence: CASRTSGTSTDTQYF.

J is TRBJ2-5 and V is TRBV21-1; the table's D gene call, TRBD1, was not cross checked with the DNA. TRBV21-1 is shown as a pseudogene. The CDR3 consists of 15 residues. The chain's CDR3 is CASSSPRSGLETQYF. DNA of the CDR3: TGTGCCAGCAGCAGCCCCCGGTCAGGGCTGGAGACCCAGTACTTC.